The 5 T cell receptor beta chains in this list originate from one sample, sequenced in a study of T cell clonality in common variable immunodeficiency. Study-wide results and caveats: Reportedly, TCR beta sequences from common variable immunodeficiency showed fewer deletions and N-nucleotide insertions.

The assay was immunoSEQ multiplex PCR, and TCRdb's table has in-frame clones only and misses some. This repertoire lists about 33,000 clones without singletons; approximately 6.5% sits in the top ten. Their antigens are not known. The sequenced material came from peripheral blood mononuclear cells. The receptor source for this set is a human donor with common variable immunodeficiency.

This clone was seen a handful of times. The sequenced part of the CDR3 DNA is TGTGCCAGCTACTACAGGGGCACCTACGAG. This encodes CASYYRGTYE. The whole CDR3 region reads CASYYRGTYEQYF. This chain joins TRBV5-6 and TRBJ2-7, with 7 bases fitting TRBD1. The sequence runs out 3 residues before the end of the CDR3; the remainder is reconstructed from the germline J gene. Germline assignment: CDR1 SGHDT and CDR2 YYEEEE. The CDR3 consists of 13 residues. V was clipped by 7 bases and J by 2 bases; unmatched bases: 6.

This clone was observed many times. The read finishes 3 residues shy of the CDR3 end, and the germline J gene is used to complete it. The rearrangement uses TRBV20-1 and TRBJ2-3; 7 nucleotides align to TRBD1. The CDR3 sequence is 18 residues long. The V gene end was trimmed by 6 bases and the J gene end by 4 bases; junction bases not matched to a gene: 22. Germline CDR1 reads DFQATT; CDR2 reads SNEGSKA (reference sequence). The part of the CDR3 DNA that was read is TGCAGTGCCTTCCGCAAAATCACTAAAAAGACAGGGTCAGATACG. It specifies CSAFRKITKKTGSDT. The CDR3 in its entirety is CSAFRKITKKTGSDTQYF.

The table lists this clone with many counts. The read is 3 residues too short to cover the CDR3 end, so that end is filled in from the germline J gene. The chain recombines TRBV29-1 with TRBJ2-5; 7 bases agree with TRBD2. The length of the CDR3 is 13 residues. J gave up 4 bases and V 6 bases, and 8 bases lay outside the gene matches. Germline V lookup: CDR1 SQVTM, CDR2 ANQGSEA. CDR3 DNA, as far as it was read: TGCAGCGTCCTGGGGGGGGGAAGAGAGACC. Translating it yields CSVLGGGRET. The CDR3 as a whole reads CSVLGGGRETQYF.

This clone was recorded a few times. The read ends 3 residues shy of where the CDR3 ends; the end is completed using the germline J gene. The chain has TRBV7-3 and TRBJ2-5; 10 bases fit TRBD2. Germline CDR1 is SGHTA and CDR2 is FQGTGA. The length of the CDR3 is 16 residues. With V trimmed by 0 bases and J by 2 bases, 3 bases remained unmatched. The CDR3 loop is CASSLTSGGGQETQYF. The covered CDR3 bases are TGTGCCAGCAGCTTAACGAGCGGGGGGGGACAAGAGACC.

This clone was detected ten times or more. The read terminates 3 residues ahead of where the CDR3 ends, so the germline J gene completes it. J is TRBJ1-5 and V is TRBV7-3, with D hard to call. From germline, CDR1 is SGHTA and CDR2 FQGTGA. Trimming removed 9 bases at V and 7 bases at J, with 10 bases between. This CDR3 has 11 amino acids. The CDR3 region is CASLVPQPQHF. The CDR3 bases that were read are TGTGCCAGTCTCGTCCCCCAGCCC.